The 4 T cell receptor beta chains presented below share a single source sample, sequenced in a study of T-cell memory formation after mild COVID-19. MiXCR, applied by TCRdb to the 5' RACE reads, yields one record per CDR3 protein. Among 400,000 to 500,000 distinct CDR3 sequences listed, more than 15% were seen once. Sequencing was done on a sample of PBMCs or a T cell subset sorted from them (not recorded which). The receptors were sampled from a man aged 18 to 29 who had mild COVID-19 (a few samples of this study predate the infection). Cell type and time point are not known.

The genes are TRBV27 and TRBJ2-5; D possibly corresponds to TRBD1 (6 bases). The CDR3 totals 16 residues. The germline gives CDR1 MNHEY, CDR2 SMNVEV (reference sequence). V was pared by 4 bases and J by 5 bases, with 20 bases between. The CDR3 loop reads CASSSTSTGLGETQYF. CDR3 nucleotides: TGTGCCAGCAGTTCGACCTCTACAGGGTTAGGGGAGACCCAGTACTTC.

V usage is TRBV5-1 and J usage is TRBJ2-5, with 9 bases matching TRBD1. This CDR3 comprises 15 residues. Per germline, CDR1 SGHRS and CDR2 YFSETQ. Trimming removed 2 bases from V and 5 bases from J; junction bases left unmatched: 7. CDR3 in DNA: TGCGCCAGCAGCTTCATCCGGGACAGGGCCGAGACCCAGTACTTC. This translates into CASSFIRDRAETQYF.

This chain connects TRBV18 to TRBJ1-2; the D gene is possibly TRBD1 (6 bases). Trimming left V 2 bases short and J 1 base short, with 11 bases between. Germline assignment: CDR1 KGHSH and CDR2 LQKENI. This CDR3 spans 15 amino acids. The CDR3 here is CASSPGGQYNYGYTF. In nucleotides, the CDR3 is TGTGCCAGCTCACCAGGGGGCCAGTATAACTATGGCTACACCTTC.

There are a few counts of this clonotype. The genes are TRBV7-9 and TRBJ1-1; TRBD1 matches at 7 bases. Germline CDR1 and CDR2: SEHNR and FQNEAQ (reference sequence). Losses at the gene ends were 7 bases for V and 5 bases for J; bases not matched to a gene: 13. There are 15 residues in the CDR3. The CDR3 is CASTVTGTESTEAFF. The CDR3, as DNA: TGTGCCAGCACCGTGACCGGGACAGAGAGTACTGAAGCTTTCTTT.